This T cell receptor beta chain is from a study of T cell responses to AZD1222 COVID-19 vaccine. Study-wide findings and caveats: Repertoires in all cases were sampled only once the peak T cell response had passed. Two doses of AZD1222 preceded a rise in Spike-specific TCR breadth and depth.

Profiling relied on immunoSEQ multiplex PCR, and the TCRdb table lists in-frame clones only, not all of them. The sample holds 90,000 to 120,000 clones, about 90% seen once. Of note for this clone: What it binds is unknown. This same CDR3 is encoded by further DNA sequences in the sample.

V dropped 1 base and J dropped 1 base, with 4 bases sitting between them. Germline CDR1 SGHTA, CDR2 FQGNSA. CDR3 length: 13 amino acids. The receptor was derived from an adult who received the AZD1222 COVID-19 vaccine. Sequences were derived from peripheral blood, sampled 28 days after the second AZD1222 dose. The chain carries TRBV7-2 and TRBJ1-1; D is undetermined. In DNA form, the CDR3 reads TGTGCCAGCAGCTTAGGACAGAACACTGAAGCTTTCTTT. It specifies CASSLGQNTEAFF.